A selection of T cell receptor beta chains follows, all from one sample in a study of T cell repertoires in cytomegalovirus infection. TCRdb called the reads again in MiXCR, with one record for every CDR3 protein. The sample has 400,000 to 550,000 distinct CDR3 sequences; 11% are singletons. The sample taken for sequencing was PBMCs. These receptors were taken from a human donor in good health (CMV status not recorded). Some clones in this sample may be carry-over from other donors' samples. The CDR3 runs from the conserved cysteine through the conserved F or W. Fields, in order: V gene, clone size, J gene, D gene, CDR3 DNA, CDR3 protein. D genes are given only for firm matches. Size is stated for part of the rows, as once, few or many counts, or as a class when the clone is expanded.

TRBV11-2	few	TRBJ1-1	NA	TGTGCCAGCAGTATACAAACAGGGTCCCACTCTGAAGCTTTCTTT	CASSIQTGSHSEAFF
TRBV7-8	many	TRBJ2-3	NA	TGTGCCAGCTCCCAGGGGGCTGGCGGGGGGGCCGGTACGCAGTATTTT	CASSQGAGGGAGTQYF
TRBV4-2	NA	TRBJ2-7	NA	TGTGCCAGCAGCCAAGATAGGATGACCGAGCAGTACTTC	CASSQDRMTEQYF
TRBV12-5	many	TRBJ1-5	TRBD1	TGTGCTAGTGGTTCTGGGACAGGGGTTAGCAATCAGCCCCAGCATTTT	CASGSGTGVSNQPQHF
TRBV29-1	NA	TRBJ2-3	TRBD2	TGCAGCGTTGAAAGGTGGGGCGGGAGAGATACGCAGTATTTT	CSVERWGGRDTQYF
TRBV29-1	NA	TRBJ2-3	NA	TGCAGCGTTGGCAACACAGATACGCAGTATTTT	CSVGNTDTQYF
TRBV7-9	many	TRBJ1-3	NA	TGTGCCAGCAGCTTAGTCCTTGATAGAGGAAACACCATATATTTT	CASSLVLDRGNTIYF
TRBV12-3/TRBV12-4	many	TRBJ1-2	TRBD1	TGTGCCAGCAGTTTAGGGGGACAGGACGGCTACACCTTC	CASSLGGQDGYTF
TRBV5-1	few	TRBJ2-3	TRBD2	TGCGCCAGCAGCTTGCCCAGCGGGAATGCAGATACGCAGTATTTT	CASSLPSGNADTQYF
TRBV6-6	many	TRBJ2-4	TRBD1	TGTGCCAGCAGTTACCCGGGACAGGGAATGGTCATTCAGTACTTC	CASSYPGQGMVIQYF
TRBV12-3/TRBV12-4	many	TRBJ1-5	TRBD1	TGTGCCAGCAGTTTAGGTTCTGGGACAGGGGGCAATCAGCCCCAGCATTTT	CASSLGSGTGGNQPQHF
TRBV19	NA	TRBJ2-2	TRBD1	TGTGCCAGTAACAACCGGGACAGATACACCGGGGAGCTGTTTTTT	CASNNRDRYTGELFF
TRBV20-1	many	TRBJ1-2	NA	TGCAGTGCCCACCGGACAGAAATAAACTATGGCTACACCTTC	CSAHRTEINYGYTF
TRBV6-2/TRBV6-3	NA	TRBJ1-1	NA	TGTGCCAGCAGTTACAGGGGCTACACTGAAGCTTTCTTT	CASSYRGYTEAFF
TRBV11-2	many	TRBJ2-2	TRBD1	TGTGCCAGCAGCTTAGGGGACAGGGTGGCCGGGGAGCTGTTTTTT	CASSLGDRVAGELFF
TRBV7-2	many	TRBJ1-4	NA	TGTGCCAGCAGCTTCCAGGGGACGTCGAATGAAAAACTGTTTTTT	CASSFQGTSNEKLFF
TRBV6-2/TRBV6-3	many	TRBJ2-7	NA	TGTGCCAGCTCCGGCCCCCTCCGGGAGCAGTACTTC	CASSGPLREQYF
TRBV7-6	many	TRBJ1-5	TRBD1	TGTGCCAGCAGCCGGGGACAGCTGGAGCCCCAGCATTTT	CASSRGQLEPQHF
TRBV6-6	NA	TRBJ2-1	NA	TGTGCCAGCAGCGCCAGGACGAATGAGCAGTTCTTC	CASSARTNEQFF
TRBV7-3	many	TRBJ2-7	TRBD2	TGTGCCAGCGGGACTAGCGGGGGGGCCAACGAGCAGTACTTC	CASGTSGGANEQYF
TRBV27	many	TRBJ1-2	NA	TGTGCCAGCGGGCCTGGGGGTGCCTATGGCTACACCTTC	CASGPGGAYGYTF
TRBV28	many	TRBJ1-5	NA	TGTGCCAGCAGTTCTCAACTCCAGCATTTT	CASSSQLQHF
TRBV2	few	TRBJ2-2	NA	TGTGCCAGCAGCCCTTGGACATCCCTCTCCGGGGAGCTGTTTTTT	CASSPWTSLSGELFF
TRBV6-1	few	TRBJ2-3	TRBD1	TGTGCCTCCGGACAGGTTGCAGATACGCAGTATTTT	CASGQVADTQYF
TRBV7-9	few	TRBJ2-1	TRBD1	TGTGCCAGCAGCCCGACAGGGCCCTACAATGAGCAGTTCTTC	CASSPTGPYNEQFF
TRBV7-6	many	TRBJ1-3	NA	TGTGCCAGCAGTTCCGACAACCCCTCAGGAAACACCATATATTTT	CASSSDNPSGNTIYF
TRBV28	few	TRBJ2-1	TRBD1	TGTGCCAGCAGTTCTTCCGGGACAGGGGGCAATGAGCAGTTCTTC	CASSSSGTGGNEQFF
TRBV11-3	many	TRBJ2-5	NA	TGTGCCAGCAGCCAAGGGAGGTGGTTGCAAGAGACCCAGTACTTC	CASSQGRWLQETQYF
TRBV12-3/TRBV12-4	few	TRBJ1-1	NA	TGTGCCAGCAGTTTGGAGTATGAAGCTTTCTTT	CASSLEYEAFF
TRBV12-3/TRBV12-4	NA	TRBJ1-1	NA	TGTGCCAGCAGTTTAAGGCAAGAAGCTTTCTTT	CASSLRQEAFF
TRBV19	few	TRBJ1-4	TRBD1	TGTGCCAGTAGTGGGGGACAGGCAGCTAATGAAAAACTGTTTTTT	CASSGGQAANEKLFF
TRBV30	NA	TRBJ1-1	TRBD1	TGTGCCTGGAGTGTGATCCAGGGGGTTTACACTGAAGCTTTCTTT	CAWSVIQGVYTEAFF
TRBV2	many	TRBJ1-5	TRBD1	TGTGCCAGCAGGGAAGGGACAGGGAGCAATCAGCCCCAGCATTTT	CASREGTGSNQPQHF
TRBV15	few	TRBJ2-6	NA	TGTGCCACCAGCAGAGTCCGCTGGGCAGTTAACTCTGGGGCCAACGTCCTGACTTTC	CATSRVRWAVNSGANVLTF
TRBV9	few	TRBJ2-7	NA	TGTGCCAGCAGCGTATCCGGTCAGAACGACGAGCAGTACTTC	CASSVSGQNDEQYF
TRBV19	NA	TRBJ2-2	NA	TGTGCCAGTAGTATGGGCGGAAACACCGGGGAGCTGTTTTTT	CASSMGGNTGELFF
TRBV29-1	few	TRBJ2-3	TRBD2	TGCAGCGTTGGACTAGCGGGAGGGGGGGATACGCAGTATTTT	CSVGLAGGGDTQYF
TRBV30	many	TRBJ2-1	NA	TGTGCCTGGAGTGGCTCCTACAATGAGCAGTTCTTC	CAWSGSYNEQFF